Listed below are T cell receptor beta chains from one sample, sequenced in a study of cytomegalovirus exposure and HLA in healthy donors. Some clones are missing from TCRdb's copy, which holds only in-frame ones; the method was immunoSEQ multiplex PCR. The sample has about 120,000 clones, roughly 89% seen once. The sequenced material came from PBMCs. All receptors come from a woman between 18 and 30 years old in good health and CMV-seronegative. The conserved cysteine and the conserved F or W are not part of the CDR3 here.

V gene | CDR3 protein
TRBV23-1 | ASSQSDLQGPNQPQH
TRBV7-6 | ASSFRTGGVETQY
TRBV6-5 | ASKDRDGQPQH
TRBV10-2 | ASSEGGQGIDNEQF
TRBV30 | ACRWHEYGYT
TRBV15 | ATSAGPENEKLF
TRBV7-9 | ASSLGGVNTEAF
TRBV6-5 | ASSRAGISTDTQY
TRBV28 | ASSPTGGALYT
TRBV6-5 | ASSPRTGMGYGYT
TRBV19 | ASSIGRGPSSTDTQY
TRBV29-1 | SVEGGTGVAGANVLT
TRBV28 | ASSLERTGNRAYGYT
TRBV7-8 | ASSTRDRGTEAF
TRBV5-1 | ASSLAGSGGYT
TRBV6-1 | ASSEAHGDFGYGYT
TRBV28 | ASSLSLADSDTQY
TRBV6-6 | ASSYVLYDTEAF